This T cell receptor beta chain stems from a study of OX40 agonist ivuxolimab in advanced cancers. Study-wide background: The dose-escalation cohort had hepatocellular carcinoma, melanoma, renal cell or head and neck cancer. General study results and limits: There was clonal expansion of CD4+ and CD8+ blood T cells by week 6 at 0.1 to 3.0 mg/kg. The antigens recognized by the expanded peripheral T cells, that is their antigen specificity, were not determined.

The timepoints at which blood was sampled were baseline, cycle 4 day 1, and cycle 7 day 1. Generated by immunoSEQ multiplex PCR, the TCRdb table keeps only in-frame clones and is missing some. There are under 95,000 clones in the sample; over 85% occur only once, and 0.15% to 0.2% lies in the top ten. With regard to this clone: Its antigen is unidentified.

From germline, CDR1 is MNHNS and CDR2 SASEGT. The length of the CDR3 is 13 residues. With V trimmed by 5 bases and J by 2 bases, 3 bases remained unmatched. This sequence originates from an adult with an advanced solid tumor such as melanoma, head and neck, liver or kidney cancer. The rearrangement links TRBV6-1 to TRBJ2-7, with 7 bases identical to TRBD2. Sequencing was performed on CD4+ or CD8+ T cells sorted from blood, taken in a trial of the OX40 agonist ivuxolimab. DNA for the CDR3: TGTGCCAGCAGTCTAGCGGAAACCTACGAGCAGTACTTC. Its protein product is CASSLAETYEQYF.